The rows below give T cell receptor beta chains drawn from one sample of a study of blood T cell repertoires in COVID-19. Assay: immunoSEQ multiplex PCR; the TCRdb copy retains only in-frame clones and omits some. Among roughly 360,000 clones listed, 75% to 90% were seen once. Material: PBMCs or T cells enriched from blood (not recorded which). Receptors originate from a woman between 45 and 65 years old who had recovered from COVID-19. Each CDR3 is given with its conserved first and last residue. A D gene is named only where the DNA matches it firmly. Clone size, where shown, is once, few, many, or a class for clones that have expanded.

j_gene | abundance | d_gene | v_gene | CDR3nt | CDR3aa
TRBJ1-1 | - | TRBD1 | TRBV7-9 | TGTGCCAGCAGCCCCCGACAGGGAATAGGGCCTGAAGCTTTCTTT | CASSPRQGIGPEAFF
TRBJ1-3 | - | - | TRBV7-9 | TGTGCCAGCAGCCCCTTAGACACCATATATTTT | CASSPLDTIYF
TRBJ1-1 | many | - | TRBV18 | TGTGCCAGCTCATCAGGGTCAATTCCCGAAGCTTTCTTT | CASSSGSIPEAFF
TRBJ1-2 | - | TRBD1 | TRBV4-1 | TGCGCCAGCAGCCAAGGGACCGGGACAGCCTATAACTATGGCTACACCTTC | CASSQGTGTAYNYGYTF
TRBJ1-3 | - | - | TRBV13 | TGTGCCAGCAGCCGCCGGTTGACAGCCTCTGGAAACACCATATATTTT | CASSRRLTASGNTIYF
TRBJ1-1 | - | - | TRBV3-1/TRBV3-2 | TGTGCCAGCAGCCAAGGGAGGGGTGCGGGCACTGAAGCTTTCTTT | CASSQGRGAGTEAFF
TRBJ2-3 | once | - | TRBV7-9 | TGTGCCAGCAGCTTAGCTATAGCGGAAAGCACAGATACGCAGTATTTT | CASSLAIAESTDTQYF
TRBJ2-7 | - | TRBD2 | TRBV5-1 | TGCGCCAGCAGCCCCCTGAGTAGTAGCGGGATTATCTACGAGCAGTACTTC | CASSPLSSSGIIYEQYF
TRBJ1-4 | - | - | TRBV18 | TGTGCCAGCTCACCTCAGGGGAATGAAAAACTGTTTTTT | CASSPQGNEKLFF
TRBJ1-1 | - | TRBD1 | TRBV19 | TGTGCCAGCCTGGGCCAGGGGGCATTTCATGGCACTGAAGCTTTCTTT | CASLGQGAFHGTEAFF
TRBJ1-2 | - | - | TRBV28 | TGTGCCAGCAGTTCCCTTAACTATGGCTACACCTTC | CASSSLNYGYTF
TRBJ2-5 | - | - | TRBV3-1/TRBV3-2 | TGTGCCACCCGATCCTTACAGAAGACCCAGTACTTC | CATRSLQKTQYF
TRBJ1-1 | few | - | TRBV19 | TGTGCCAGTAGTATAGTTAGGACACAACACACTGAAGCTTTCTTT | CASSIVRTQHTEAFF
TRBJ2-2 | few | - | TRBV19 | TGTGCCAGTAGTATAGGACACTTCACCGGGGAGCTGTTTTTT | CASSIGHFTGELFF
TRBJ1-1 | - | - | TRBV19 | TGTGCCAGTAGTATGGGCAGGGACACTGAAGCTTTCTTT | CASSMGRDTEAFF
TRBJ1-6 | - | TRBD1 | TRBV27 | TGTGCCAGCAGTTTCACAGGGGGGGATTCACCCCTCCACTTT | CASSFTGGDSPLHF
TRBJ1-4 | - | - | TRBV10-3 | TGTGCCATCAGCCGAGACGCCGGGGAAAAACTGTTTTTT | CAISRDAGEKLFF
TRBJ2-7 | - | - | TRBV7-9 | TGTGCCAGCAGCCCCGACGGGACTCCAGAGCAGTACTTC | CASSPDGTPEQYF
TRBJ2-7 | - | - | TRBV27 | TGTGCCAGCAGTCGGACAGATTTTAACTCCTACGAGCAGTACTTC | CASSRTDFNSYEQYF
TRBJ2-2 | - | - | TRBV7-2 | TGTGCCAGCAGCCCACCCCCGCTAGCGAACACCGGGGAGCTGTTTTTT | CASSPPPLANTGELFF
TRBJ1-6 | - | - | TRBV19 | TGTGCCAGTAGTACGGGAGTTATCAATTCACCCCTCCACTTT | CASSTGVINSPLHF
TRBJ2-2 | - | - | TRBV9 | TGTGCCAGCAGCGTAGGGCAGACAAACACCGGGGAGCTGTTTTTT | CASSVGQTNTGELFF
TRBJ1-2 | - | TRBD1 | TRBV4-2 | TGTGCCAGCAGAGTGGACAGGTGGGGGACTAACTATGGCTACACCTTC | CASRVDRWGTNYGYTF
TRBJ2-3 | - | TRBD2 | TRBV5-1 | TGCGCCAGCAGCCTAATGTCCGGGACTAGTATAACAGATACGCAGTATTTT | CASSLMSGTSITDTQYF
TRBJ1-1 | - | TRBD1 | TRBV7-2 | TGTGCCAGCAGTTTGGACAGGGGGCAAGGTGAAGCTTTCTTT | CASSLDRGQGEAFF
TRBJ2-5 | few | - | TRBV11-3 | TGTGCCAGCAGCTTAGGGGGACTGCCGGGCCAAGAGACCCAGTACTTC | CASSLGGLPGQETQYF
TRBJ1-5 | - | TRBD1 | TRBV27 | TGTGCCAGCAGTCTCCGACAGGGGAATCAGCCCCAGCATTTT | CASSLRQGNQPQHF
TRBJ1-1 | - | - | TRBV14 | TGTGCCAGCAGCCAAGCAGGGGTGGTCACTGAAGCTTTCTTT | CASSQAGVVTEAFF